These 16 T cell receptor beta chains came from one sample sequenced in a study of Ad26.COV2.S vaccination and SARS-CoV-2 variants. Data came from immunoSEQ multiplex PCR; TCRdb stores just in-frame clones and leaves some out. This sample has roughly 680,000 clones; roughly 90% occur once, and the top ten carry about 1.5%. The treatment is: roughly 18 received Ad26.COV2.S at low or high dose, single or two shots; about 5 received placebo; per-sample allocation not given. Following the first vaccine or placebo injection, samples were taken on day 63. The material was peripheral blood, obtained in a trial of Ad26.COV2.S vaccine versus placebo. These receptor sequences come from a person between 18 and 65 years old who received the Ad26.COV2.S COVID-19 vaccine or a placebo.

This clone showed up just a few times. V and J are TRBV10-3 and TRBJ2-7; maybe TRBD2 (6 bases). Trimming shortened V by 6 bases and J by 4 bases, and 16 bases separated the two germline ends. Per the germline V gene, CDR1 is ENHRY and CDR2 is SYGVKD. CDR3 size: 14 residues. CDR3 bases: TGTGCCATCAGAACTAGCATTGGAGAATACGAGCAGTACTTC. This gives the protein CAIRTSIGEYEQYF.

This chain joins TRBV2 and TRBJ1-2; D gene unclear. Between the trimmed V and J ends, which lost 5 bases and 4 bases, there was a span of 14 bases. Germline V gene lookup returns CDR1 SNHLY and CDR2 FYNNEI. The CDR3 runs to 14 residues. CDR3 bases: TGTGCCAGCAGTTCTCCTGGACTCAGCTATGGCTACACCTTC. This codes for CASSSPGLSYGYTF.

This clone was counted once. The V and J genes are TRBV5-6 and TRBJ2-3, with TRBD1 identical over 9 bases. Trimming cost V 3 bases and J 3 bases; bases outside gene matches: 5. The germline V gene encodes CDR1 SGHDT and CDR2 YYEEEE. The CDR3 totals 15 residues. The CDR3 DNA is TGTGCCAGCAGCTGGGGGACAGGGTTTACAGATACGCAGTATTTT. Its translation is CASSWGTGFTDTQYF. Based on the CDR3 plus reference TRBV5-6 and TRBJ2-3, the full variable domain is DAGVTQSPTHLIKTRGQQVTLRCSPKSGHDTVSWYQQALGQGPQFIFQYYEEEERQRGNFPDRFSGHQFPNYSSELNVNALLLGDSALYLCASSWGTGFTDTQYFGPGTRLTVL.

The chain couples TRBV27 to TRBJ2-2, with TRBD1 identical over 7 bases. V lost 5 bases to trimming and J lost 7 bases; unmatched junction nucleotides: 7. This CDR3 has 14 amino acids. Looked up from germline, CDR1 is MNHEY and CDR2 is SMNVEV (reference sequence). The CDR3 coding sequence is TGTGCCAGCAGTCTCCGAGGGGGCGGCGGGGAGCTGTTTTTT. This codes for CASSLRGGGGELFF.

This chain connects TRBV6-5 to TRBJ2-2; D ambiguous. From germline, CDR1 is MNHEY and CDR2 SVGAGI. Trimming cost V 7 bases and J 3 bases, with 6 bases left between them. The CDR3 has 12 amino acids. The CDR3 loop reads CASNSYTGELFF. CDR3 sequence (DNA): TGTGCCAGCAACAGCTACACCGGGGAGCTGTTTTTT.

This chain uses TRBV7-9 with TRBJ1-2; unclear D gene. From germline, CDR1 is SEHNR and CDR2 FQNEAQ (reference sequence). This CDR3 comprises 17 residues. The V and J ends lost 5 bases and 0 bases respectively, with 19 bases between them. The CDR3 DNA reads as TGTGCCAGCAGCCCAGGCACAGCCTGGCCCACTAACTATGGCTACACCTTC. This encodes CASSPGTAWPTNYGYTF.

This clone occurred once. The chain carries TRBV10-3 and TRBJ2-7; 7 bases map to TRBD1. CDR1 and CDR2 (germline): ENHRY, SYGVKD. The J segment lost 4 bases and the V segment lost 6 bases, leaving 6 bases of the junction unmatched. CDR3 length equals 13 residues. This CDR3 is CAISPDRAYEQYF. CDR3 coding DNA: TGTGCCATCAGCCCCGACAGGGCTTACGAGCAGTACTTC.

The V call is TRBV11-2, the J call TRBJ1-5; 9 bases map to TRBD1. Germline CDR1 reads SGHAT; CDR2 reads FQNNGV. Trimming took 5 bases from V and 6 from J; bases not matched to a gene: 2. This CDR3 has 13 amino acids. The CDR3 DNA reads as TGTGCCAGCAGCCCGGACAGGGGTCAGCCCCAGCATTTT. Translated: CASSPDRGQPQHF. The full variable domain, in which reference TRBV11-2 and TRBJ1-5 provide the parts outside the CDR3, is EAGVAQSPRYKIIEKRQSVAFWCNPISGHATLYWYQQILGQGPKLLIQFQNNGVVDDSQLPKDRFSAERLKGVDSTLKIQPAKLEDSAVYLCASSPDRGQPQHFGDGTRLSIL.

This chain joins TRBV7-8 and TRBJ1-1; perhaps TRBD1 as D (6 bases). V lost 4 bases to trimming and J lost 5 bases, with 20 bases between them. Per the germline V gene, CDR1 is SGHVS and CDR2 is FQNEAQ. The CDR3 spans 16 residues. CDR3 bases: TGTGCCAGCAGCTCAGGACAGACCCCCGGGGGTACTGAAGCTTTCTTT. Its protein product is CASSSGQTPGGTEAFF. Full variable domain (remainder filled in from reference TRBV7-8 and TRBJ1-1): GAGVSQSPRYKVAKRGQDVALRCDPISGHVSLFWYQQALGQGPEFLTYFQNEAQLDKSGLPSDRFFAERPEGSVSTLKIQRTQQEDSAVYLCASSSGQTPGGTEAFFGQGTRLTVV.

The chain joins TRBV7-2 to TRBJ1-6; 8 bases are shared with TRBD1. This CDR3 region has 13 residues. The V gene's germline CDR1 is SGHTA and CDR2 FQGNSA. The junction had 7 bases not matched to a gene; V was cut back by 3 bases and J by 15 bases. In DNA, the CDR3 is TGTGCCAGCAGCTTCTCAGGGGGCCGTAGCCTCCACTTT. It specifies CASSFSGGRSLHF.

The chain carries TRBV5-6 and TRBJ2-2, with TRBD2 as a possible D gene (5 bases). V was pared by 1 base and J by 5 bases, with 15 bases between. This CDR3 spans 16 amino acids. CDR1 SGHDT and CDR2 YYEEEE come from the germline V gene. CDR3 nucleotides: TGTGCCAGCAGCTTGTTACTAGGTGTTGGGACCGGGGAGCTGTTTTTT. The encoded protein is CASSLLLGVGTGELFF.

The J gene is TRBJ1-5, the V gene TRBV5-5; TRBD1 matches 8 bases. Germline V gene data show CDR1 as SGHKS and CDR2 as YYEKEE (reference sequence). The CDR3 runs to 15 residues. V was clipped by 4 bases and J by 4 bases; unmatched bases: 7. The CDR3 loop is CASSRLGQGNQPQHF. CDR3 DNA: TGTGCCAGCAGCCGCCTCGGACAGGGTAATCAGCCCCAGCATTTT.

This clone has a single count. This chain links TRBV3-1 (or the pseudogene TRBV3-2) with TRBJ2-7; maybe TRBD2 (5 bases). CDR1 is LGHDT and CDR2 is YNNKEL in the germline V gene (reference sequence). The CDR3 loop spans 15 amino acids. V was clipped by 0 bases and J by 0 bases, with 9 bases between them. The CDR3 DNA sequence: TGTGCCAGCAGCCAAGATGTAGCGACCTCCTACGAGCAGTACTTC. It is translated as CASSQDVATSYEQYF.

As for this clone: Other DNA sequences in this specimen translate into the identical CDR3. V and J are TRBV7-2 and TRBJ1-3; D gene ambiguous. The V gene's germline CDR1 is SGHTA and CDR2 FQGNSA. The CDR3 spans 13 residues. V lost 1 base, J lost 4 bases, and 5 bases lay in between. CDR3 sequence reads: CASSLGSGNTIYF. The CDR3 DNA is TGTGCCAGCAGCTTAGGAAGCGGAAACACCATATATTTT.

This clone was seen only a few times. The chain combines TRBV4-2 with TRBJ1-5, with a possible D match to TRBD1 (6 bases). The CDR3 runs 15 residues. Trimming stripped 1 base from V and 6 bases from J, with 13 bases between. CDR1 and CDR2 from the germline V gene are LGHNA and YNFKEQ. The CDR3 loop reads CASSQGGGPSQPQHF. The DNA for the CDR3 is TGTGCCAGCAGCCAAGGAGGGGGGCCGAGTCAGCCCCAGCATTTT.

V and J are TRBV5-6 and TRBJ2-4; D unclear. V lost 0 bases, J lost 0 bases, and 7 bases lay in between. The CDR3 runs to 15 residues. From germline, CDR1 is SGHDT and CDR2 YYEEEE. The CDR3 bases are TGTGCCAGCAGCTTGGTAGGCAGAGCCAAAAACATTCAGTACTTC. Translating it yields CASSLVGRAKNIQYF. Full variable domain (outside the CDR3, taken from reference TRBV5-6 and TRBJ2-4): DAGVTQSPTHLIKTRGQQVTLRCSPKSGHDTVSWYQQALGQGPQFIFQYYEEEERQRGNFPDRFSGHQFPNYSSELNVNALLLGDSALYLCASSLVGRAKNIQYFGAGTRLSVL.